This T cell receptor (beta chain) is drawn from a study of CD8 T cells in Susac syndrome. The authors reverse transcribed about 0.5 to 1 ug RNA with random hexamers. TCR beta CDR3 was amplified by immunoSEQ multiplex PCR. This amplification extended across 54 Vbeta and 13 Jbeta segments. Using its own MiXCR run on the immunoSEQ multiplex PCR reads, TCRdb lists one record per CDR3 protein. Altogether roughly 100,000 distinct CDR3 sequences are present, roughly 94% being singletons, with the ten largest covering over 0.4%. The V and J ends lost 8 bases and 0 bases respectively, with 10 bases between them. Germline assignment: CDR1 SQVTM and CDR2 ANQGSEA. This CDR3 comprises 12 residues. This clonotype was recorded only once.

This TCR derives from a human donor with Susac syndrome. Material for sequencing was CD8+ T cells from PBMCs. The gene calls are TRBV29-1 and TRBJ1-2; D remains unclear. The CDR3 sequence: CSFRTSNYGYTF. The CDR3 DNA sequence: TGCAGCTTCCGGACCTCTAACTATGGCTACACCTTC.